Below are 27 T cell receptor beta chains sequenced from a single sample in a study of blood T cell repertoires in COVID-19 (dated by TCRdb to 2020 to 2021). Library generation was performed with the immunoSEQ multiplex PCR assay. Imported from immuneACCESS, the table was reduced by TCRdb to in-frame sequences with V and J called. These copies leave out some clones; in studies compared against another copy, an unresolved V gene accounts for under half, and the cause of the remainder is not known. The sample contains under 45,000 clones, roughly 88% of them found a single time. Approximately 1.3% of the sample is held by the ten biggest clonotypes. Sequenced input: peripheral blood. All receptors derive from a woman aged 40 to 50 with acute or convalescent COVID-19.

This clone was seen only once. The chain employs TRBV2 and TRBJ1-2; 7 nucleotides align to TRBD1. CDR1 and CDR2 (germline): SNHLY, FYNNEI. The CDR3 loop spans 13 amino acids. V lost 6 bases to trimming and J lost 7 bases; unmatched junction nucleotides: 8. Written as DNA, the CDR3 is TGTGCCAGCAGCCCCGACAGGGATCGTGGCTACACCTTC. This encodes CASSPDRDRGYTF.

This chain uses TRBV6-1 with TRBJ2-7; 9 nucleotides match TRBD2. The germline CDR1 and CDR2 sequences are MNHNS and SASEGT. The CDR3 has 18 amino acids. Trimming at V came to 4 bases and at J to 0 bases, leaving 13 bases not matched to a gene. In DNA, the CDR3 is TGTGCCAGCAGTGGTCGACTAGCGGAGCCCGCGTACTCCTACGAGCAGTACTTC. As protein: CASSGRLAEPAYSYEQYF.

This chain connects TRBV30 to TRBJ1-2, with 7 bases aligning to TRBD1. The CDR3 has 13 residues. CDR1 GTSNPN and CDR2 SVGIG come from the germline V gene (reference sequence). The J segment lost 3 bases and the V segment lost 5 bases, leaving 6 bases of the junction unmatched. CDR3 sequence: CAWRRGPDYGYTF. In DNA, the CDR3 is TGTGCCTGGCGAAGGGGGCCGGACTATGGCTACACCTTC.

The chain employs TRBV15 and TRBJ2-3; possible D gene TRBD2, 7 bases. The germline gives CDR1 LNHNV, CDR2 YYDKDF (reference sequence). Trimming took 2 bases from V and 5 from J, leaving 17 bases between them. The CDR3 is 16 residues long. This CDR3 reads CATSRLTGGLEDTQYF. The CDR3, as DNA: TGTGCCACCAGCAGATTGACCGGGGGGCTGGAAGATACGCAGTATTTT.

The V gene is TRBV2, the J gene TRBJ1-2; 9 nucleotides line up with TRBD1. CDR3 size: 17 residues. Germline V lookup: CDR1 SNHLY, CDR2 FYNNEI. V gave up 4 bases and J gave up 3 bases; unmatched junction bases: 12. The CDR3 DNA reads TGTGCCAGCAGTGGACCGCCGGGACAGGGTATGGACTATGGCTACACCTTC. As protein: CASSGPPGQGMDYGYTF.

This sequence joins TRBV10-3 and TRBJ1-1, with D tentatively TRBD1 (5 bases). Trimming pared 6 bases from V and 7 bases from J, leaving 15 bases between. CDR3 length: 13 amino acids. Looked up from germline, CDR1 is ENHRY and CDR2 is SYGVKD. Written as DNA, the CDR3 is TGTGCCATCAGGGAAAACACGGGGGTTGAAGCTTTCTTT. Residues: CAIRENTGVEAFF.

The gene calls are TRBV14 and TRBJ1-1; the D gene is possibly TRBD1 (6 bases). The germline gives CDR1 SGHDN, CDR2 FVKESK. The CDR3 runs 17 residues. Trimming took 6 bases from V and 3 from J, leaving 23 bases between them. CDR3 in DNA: TGTGCCAGCAGTCCAAGTTGGACTCGAAAGGGGGACACTGAAGCTTTCTTT. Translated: CASSPSWTRKGDTEAFF.

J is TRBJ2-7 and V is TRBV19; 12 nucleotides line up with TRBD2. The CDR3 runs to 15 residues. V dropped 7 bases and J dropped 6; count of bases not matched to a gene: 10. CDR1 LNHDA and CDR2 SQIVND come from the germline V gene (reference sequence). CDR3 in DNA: TGTGCCAGTACCACACTAGGGGGACTAGCGGGCGAGCAGTACTTC. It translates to CASTTLGGLAGEQYF.

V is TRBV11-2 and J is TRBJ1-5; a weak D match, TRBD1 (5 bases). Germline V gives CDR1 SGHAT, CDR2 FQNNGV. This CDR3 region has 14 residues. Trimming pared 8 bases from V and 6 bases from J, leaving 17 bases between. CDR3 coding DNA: TGTGCCAGCCGACGGGAGGCAGGGAGTCAGCCCCAGCATTTT. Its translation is CASRREAGSQPQHF.

CDR3 in amino acids: CASSRTTSGGPYEQYF. The CDR3 DNA reads TGTGCCAGCTCACGCACGACTAGCGGGGGGCCCTACGAGCAGTACTTC. The J gene is TRBJ2-7, the V gene TRBV18, with 13 bases aligning to TRBD2. The CDR3 runs to 16 residues. Germline loops: CDR1 KGHSH, CDR2 LQKENI. V dropped 4 bases and J dropped 2; count of bases not matched to a gene: 5.

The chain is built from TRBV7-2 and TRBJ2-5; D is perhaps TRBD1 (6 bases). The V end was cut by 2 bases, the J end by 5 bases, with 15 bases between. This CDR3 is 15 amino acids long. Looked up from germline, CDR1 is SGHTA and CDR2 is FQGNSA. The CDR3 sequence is CASSLNRASVETQYF. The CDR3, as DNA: TGTGCCAGCAGCTTAAACAGGGCTTCAGTGGAGACCCAGTACTTC.

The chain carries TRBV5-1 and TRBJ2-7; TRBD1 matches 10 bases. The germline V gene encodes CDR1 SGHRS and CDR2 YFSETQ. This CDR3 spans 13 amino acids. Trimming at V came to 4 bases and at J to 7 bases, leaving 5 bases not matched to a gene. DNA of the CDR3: TGCGCCAGCAGCAGACAGGGGGCTGAAGAGCAGTACTTC. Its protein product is CASSRQGAEEQYF. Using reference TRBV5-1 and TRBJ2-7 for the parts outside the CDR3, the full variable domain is KAGVTQTPRYLIKTRGQQVTLSCSPISGHRSVSWYQQTPGQGLQFLFEYFSETQRNKGNFPGRFSGRQFSNSRSEMNVSTLELGDSALYLCASSRQGAEEQYFGPGTRLTVT.

CDR3 sequence: CASTSQGVIQPQHF. CDR3 in DNA: TGTGCCAGTACCTCTCAGGGGGTAATACAGCCCCAGCATTTT. The rearrangement uses TRBV19 and TRBJ1-5; 7 bases align to TRBD1. Germline-derived CDR1 and CDR2 are LNHDA and SQIVND (reference sequence). The CDR3 length is 14 residues. Trimming took 7 bases from V and 7 from J; bases not matched to a gene: 10.

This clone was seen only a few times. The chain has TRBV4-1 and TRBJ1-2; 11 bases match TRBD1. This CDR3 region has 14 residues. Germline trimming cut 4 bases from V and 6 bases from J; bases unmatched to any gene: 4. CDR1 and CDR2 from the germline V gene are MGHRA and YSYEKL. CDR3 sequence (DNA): TGCGCCAGCAGCCTCGGGACAGGGGGAGATGGCTACACCTTC. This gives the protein CASSLGTGGDGYTF.

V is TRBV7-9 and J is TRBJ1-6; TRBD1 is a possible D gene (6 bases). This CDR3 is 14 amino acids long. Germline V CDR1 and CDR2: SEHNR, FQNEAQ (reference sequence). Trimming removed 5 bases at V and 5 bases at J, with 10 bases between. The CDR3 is CASSAQGHNSPLHF. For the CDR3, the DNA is TGTGCCAGCAGCGCACAGGGACATAATTCACCCCTCCACTTT.

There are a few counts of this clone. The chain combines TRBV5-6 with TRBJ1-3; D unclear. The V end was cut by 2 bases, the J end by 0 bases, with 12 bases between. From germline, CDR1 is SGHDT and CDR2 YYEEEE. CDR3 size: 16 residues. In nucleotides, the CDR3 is TGTGCCAGCAGCTTCGATTTTCAGTACTCTGGAAACACCATATATTTT. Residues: CASSFDFQYSGNTIYF.

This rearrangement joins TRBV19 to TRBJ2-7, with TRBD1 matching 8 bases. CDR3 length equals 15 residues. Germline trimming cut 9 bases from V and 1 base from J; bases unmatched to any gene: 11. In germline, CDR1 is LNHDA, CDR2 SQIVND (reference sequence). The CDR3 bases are TGTGCCAGCCAATCAGAGGACAGGGAATCCTACGAGCAGTACTTC. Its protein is CASQSEDRESYEQYF.

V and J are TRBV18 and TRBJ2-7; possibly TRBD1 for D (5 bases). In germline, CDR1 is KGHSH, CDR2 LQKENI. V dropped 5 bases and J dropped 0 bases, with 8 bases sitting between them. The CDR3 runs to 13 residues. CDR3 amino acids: CASSATASYEQYF. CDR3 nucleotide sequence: TGTGCCAGCTCAGCGACAGCCTCCTACGAGCAGTACTTC.

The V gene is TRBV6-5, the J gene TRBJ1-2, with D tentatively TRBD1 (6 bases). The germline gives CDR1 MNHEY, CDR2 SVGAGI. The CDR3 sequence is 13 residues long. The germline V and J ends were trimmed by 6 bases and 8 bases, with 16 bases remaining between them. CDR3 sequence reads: CASSSDGGAGYTF. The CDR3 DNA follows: TGTGCCAGCAGCTCCGATGGGGGGGCGGGCTACACCTTC.

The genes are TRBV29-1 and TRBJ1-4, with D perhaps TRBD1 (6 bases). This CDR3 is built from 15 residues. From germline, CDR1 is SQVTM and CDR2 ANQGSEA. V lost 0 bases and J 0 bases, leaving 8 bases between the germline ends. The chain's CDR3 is CSVEESGATNEKLFF. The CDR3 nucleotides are TGCAGCGTTGAAGAATCAGGGGCAACTAATGAAAAACTGTTTTTT.

The DNA for the CDR3 is TGTGCCAGAAGCGCCCTTTTGGCAGGGGAACGGGGTGAGCAGTTCTTC. As protein: CARSALLAGERGEQFF. This chain joins TRBV5-3 and TRBJ2-1; a weak D match, TRBD1 (6 bases). TRBV5-3 is an ORF; its function is uncertain. V lost 4 bases to trimming and J lost 9 bases, with 23 bases between them. The CDR3 totals 16 residues.

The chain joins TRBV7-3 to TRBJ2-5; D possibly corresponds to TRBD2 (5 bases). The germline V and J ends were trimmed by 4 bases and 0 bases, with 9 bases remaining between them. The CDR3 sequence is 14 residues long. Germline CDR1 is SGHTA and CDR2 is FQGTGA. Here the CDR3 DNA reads TGTGCCAGCAGCTCGTCCGGGAACCAAGAGACCCAGTACTTC. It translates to CASSSSGNQETQYF.

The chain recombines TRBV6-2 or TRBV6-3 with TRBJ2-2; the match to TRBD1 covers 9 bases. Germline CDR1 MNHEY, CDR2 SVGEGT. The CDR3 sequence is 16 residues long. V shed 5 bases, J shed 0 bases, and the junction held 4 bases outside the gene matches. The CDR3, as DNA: TGTGCCAGCAGTCCCGGACAGGGGCCGAACACCGGGGAGCTGTTTTTT. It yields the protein CASSPGQGPNTGELFF.

The CDR3 sequence: CASSPRGETGDRRGYTF. The CDR3 DNA reads as TGTGCCAGCAGCCCCCGGGGCGAGACAGGGGATAGGCGAGGCTACACCTTC. The V and J genes are TRBV21-1 and TRBJ1-2; the D call in the table, TRBD1, was not verified against the DNA. TRBV21-1 constitutes a pseudogene. The CDR3 runs to 17 residues.

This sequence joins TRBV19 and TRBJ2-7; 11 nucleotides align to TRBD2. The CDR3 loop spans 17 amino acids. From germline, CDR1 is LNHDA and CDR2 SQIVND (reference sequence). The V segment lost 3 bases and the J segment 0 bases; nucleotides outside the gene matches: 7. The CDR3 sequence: CASSIASGGPISYEQYF. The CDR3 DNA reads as TGTGCCAGTAGTATTGCTAGCGGGGGGCCCATCTCCTACGAGCAGTACTTC.

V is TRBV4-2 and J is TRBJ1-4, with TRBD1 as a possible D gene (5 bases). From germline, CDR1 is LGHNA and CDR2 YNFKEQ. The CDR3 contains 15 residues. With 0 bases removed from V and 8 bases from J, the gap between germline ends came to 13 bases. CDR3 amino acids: CASSQEEGAREKLFF. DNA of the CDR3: TGTGCCAGCAGCCAAGAAGAAGGGGCGCGGGAAAAACTGTTTTTT.

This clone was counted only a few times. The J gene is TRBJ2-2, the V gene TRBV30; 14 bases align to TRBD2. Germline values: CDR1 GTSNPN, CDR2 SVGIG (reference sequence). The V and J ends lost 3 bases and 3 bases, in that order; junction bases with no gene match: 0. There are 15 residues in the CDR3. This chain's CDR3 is CAWRGLAGDTGELFF. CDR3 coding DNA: TGTGCCTGGAGGGGACTAGCGGGAGACACCGGGGAGCTGTTTTTT.